The clone carrying this TCR beta chain occurred once. PCR primers comprised 60 Vbeta and 13 Jbeta primers. TCRdb keeps only in-frame clones here, not all; method: immunoSEQ multiplex PCR. Among 160,000 or so clones listed, roughly 75% were seen once. The sample originates from a study of cytomegalovirus exposure and HLA in healthy donors. The CDR3 has 14 residues. Germline CDR1 reads ENHRY; CDR2 reads SYGVKD. The V gene lost 10 bases and the J gene lost 1 base, with 17 bases spanning the gap. The TCR originated in a man aged 35 to 55 in good health and CMV-seronegative. Material: PBMCs. This sequence joins TRBV10-3 and TRBJ2-7, with D tentatively TRBD1 (6 bases). DNA for the CDR3: TGTGCCAGCGGTCCACTGGACAGTTCCTACGAGCAGTACTTC. It encodes CASGPLDSSYEQYF.